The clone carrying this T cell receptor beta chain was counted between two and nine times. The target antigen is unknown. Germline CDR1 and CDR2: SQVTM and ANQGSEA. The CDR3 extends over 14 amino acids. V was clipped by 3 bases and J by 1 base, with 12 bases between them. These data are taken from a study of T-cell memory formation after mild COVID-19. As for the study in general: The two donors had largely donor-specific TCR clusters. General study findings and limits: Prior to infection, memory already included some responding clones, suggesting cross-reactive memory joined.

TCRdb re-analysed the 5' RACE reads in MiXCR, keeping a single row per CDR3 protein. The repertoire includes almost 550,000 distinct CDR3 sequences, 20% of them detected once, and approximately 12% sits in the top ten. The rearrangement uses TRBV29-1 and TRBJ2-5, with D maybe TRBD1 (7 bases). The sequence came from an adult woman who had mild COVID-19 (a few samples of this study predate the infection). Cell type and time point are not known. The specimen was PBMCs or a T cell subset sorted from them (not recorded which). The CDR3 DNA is TGCAGCGTTGACGGGGGACAGCTCCAAGAGACCCAGTACTTC. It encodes CSVDGGQLQETQYF.